Below, one TCR beta chain is given with its context. Trimming removed 8 bases from V and 7 bases from J, with 16 bases in between. The CDR3 loop spans 13 amino acids. Germline CDR1 is KGHDR and CDR2 is SFDVKD. This sample is drawn from a study of blood T cell repertoires in COVID-19. Study information: COVID-19 samples collected from the United States, Italy and Spain covered acute and convalescent phases.

Assay used: immunoSEQ multiplex PCR; TCRdb lists only in-frame clones, some missing. The sample consists of 55,000 to 75,000 clones, around 90% of them appearing once. Input material: peripheral blood. The sequence was collected from a man aged 55-75 years with acute or convalescent COVID-19. J is TRBJ1-1 and V is TRBV24-1, with D unclear. The DNA of the CDR3 is TGTGCCACCATGACTAGGCTCGGACTTGAAGCTTTCTTT. Translation: CATMTRLGLEAFF.